A selection of T cell receptor beta chains follows, all from one sample in a study of cytomegalovirus exposure and HLA in healthy donors. Sequencing was performed with immunoSEQ multiplex PCR; in TCRdb, only in-frame clones are kept and a portion is missing. The data show approximately 40,000 clones, with around 82% seen just once and about 10% held by the top ten. The sample consisted of PBMCs. The receptors were sampled from a woman aged 18 to 35 in good health and CMV-seropositive. The CDR3 runs from the conserved cysteine through the conserved F or W. The order of the fields is J gene, D gene, clone size, V gene, CDR3 DNA, CDR3 protein. D genes are given only for firm matches. Clone size appears in some rows only: once, few, many, or a class for an expanded clone.

j_gene: TRBJ1-2
d_gene: .
abundance: .
v_gene: TRBV21-1
CDR3nt: TGTGCCAGCAGCAAAGGGCCAGGGAATTATGGCTACACCTTC
CDR3aa: CASSKGPGNYGYTF

j_gene: TRBJ2-7
d_gene: TRBD1
abundance: once
v_gene: TRBV11-3
CDR3nt: TGTGCCAGCAGCTTAAATTCGGCCCCGGGACAGGGTTCCGAGCAGTACTTC
CDR3aa: CASSLNSAPGQGSEQYF

j_gene: TRBJ2-1
d_gene: TRBD2
abundance: once
v_gene: TRBV4-3
CDR3nt: TGCGCCAGCAGCCAAGGCCTAGCGGGAGGGAATGAGCAGTTCTTC
CDR3aa: CASSQGLAGGNEQFF

j_gene: TRBJ2-1
d_gene: TRBD1
abundance: .
v_gene: TRBV7-3
CDR3nt: TGTGCCAGCAGCCCGCAGACAGGGTTCAATGAGCAGTTCTTC
CDR3aa: CASSPQTGFNEQFF

j_gene: TRBJ2-7
d_gene: .
abundance: .
v_gene: TRBV5-4
CDR3nt: TGTGCCAGCAGCTTCTCCCCCGAGAGCGAGCAGTACTTC
CDR3aa: CASSFSPESEQYF

j_gene: TRBJ2-5
d_gene: TRBD1
abundance: few
v_gene: TRBV28
CDR3nt: TGTGCCAGCAGTCTCCCATACAGGGGTAGAGAGACCCAGTACTTC
CDR3aa: CASSLPYRGRETQYF

j_gene: TRBJ2-5
d_gene: .
abundance: once
v_gene: TRBV18
CDR3nt: TGTGCCAGCTCACGCGGACAGCAAGAGACCCAGTACTTC
CDR3aa: CASSRGQQETQYF

j_gene: TRBJ1-4
d_gene: .
abundance: .
v_gene: TRBV27
CDR3nt: TGTGCCAGCAGTTACGCGGGACTTTTAGATGAAAAACTGTTTTTT
CDR3aa: CASSYAGLLDEKLFF

j_gene: TRBJ2-2
d_gene: TRBD2
abundance: .
v_gene: TRBV4-2
CDR3nt: TGTGCCAGCAGCCAAGGGGGGGTGGGGCGGGGGGACCGAACCGGGGAGCTGTTTTTT
CDR3aa: CASSQGGVGRGDRTGELFF

j_gene: TRBJ2-3
d_gene: TRBD2
abundance: .
v_gene: TRBV7-2
CDR3nt: TGTGCCAGCAGCGCCCAGAAACTAGCGGGAGGGCCTAGCACAGATACGCAGTATTTT
CDR3aa: CASSAQKLAGGPSTDTQYF